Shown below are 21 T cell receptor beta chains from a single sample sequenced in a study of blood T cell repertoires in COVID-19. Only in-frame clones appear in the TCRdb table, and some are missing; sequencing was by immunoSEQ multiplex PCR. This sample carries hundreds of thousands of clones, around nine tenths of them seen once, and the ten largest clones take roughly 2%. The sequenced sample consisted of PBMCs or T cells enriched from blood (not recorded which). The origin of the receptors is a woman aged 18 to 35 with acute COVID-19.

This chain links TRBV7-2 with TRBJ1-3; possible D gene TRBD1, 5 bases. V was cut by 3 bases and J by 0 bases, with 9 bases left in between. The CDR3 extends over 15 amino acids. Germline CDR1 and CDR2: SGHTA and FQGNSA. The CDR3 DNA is TGTGCCAGCAGCTTGGACATGAGCTCTGGAAACACCATATATTTT. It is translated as CASSLDMSSGNTIYF.

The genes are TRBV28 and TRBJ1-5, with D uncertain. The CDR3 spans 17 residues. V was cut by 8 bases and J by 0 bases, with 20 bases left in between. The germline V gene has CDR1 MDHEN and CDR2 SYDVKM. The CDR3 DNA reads TGTGCCAGCGCCCCTCTTCCCGAGGTCTATAGCAATCAGCCCCAGCATTTT. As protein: CASAPLPEVYSNQPQHF.

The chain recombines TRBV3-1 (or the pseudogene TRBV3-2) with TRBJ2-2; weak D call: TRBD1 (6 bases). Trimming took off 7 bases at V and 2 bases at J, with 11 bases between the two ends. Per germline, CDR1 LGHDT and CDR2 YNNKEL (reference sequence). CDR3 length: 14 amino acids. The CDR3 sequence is CASTQGINTGELFF. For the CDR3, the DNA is TGTGCCAGCACTCAGGGGATAAACACCGGGGAGCTGTTTTTT.

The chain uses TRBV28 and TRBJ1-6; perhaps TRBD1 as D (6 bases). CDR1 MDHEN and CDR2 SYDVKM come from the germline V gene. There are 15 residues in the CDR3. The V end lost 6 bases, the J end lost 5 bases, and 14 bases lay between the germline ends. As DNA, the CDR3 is TGTGCCAGCAGCGAAACGCAGGGGAATAATTCACCCCTCCACTTT. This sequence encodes CASSETQGNNSPLHF.

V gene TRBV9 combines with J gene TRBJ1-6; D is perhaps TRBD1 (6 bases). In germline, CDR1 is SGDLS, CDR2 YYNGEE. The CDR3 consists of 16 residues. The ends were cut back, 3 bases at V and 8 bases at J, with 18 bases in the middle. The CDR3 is CASSGPPQGRDSPLHF. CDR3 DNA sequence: TGTGCCAGCAGCGGACCCCCTCAGGGGCGAGATTCACCCCTCCACTTT. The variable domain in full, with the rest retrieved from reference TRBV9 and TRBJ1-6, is DSGVTQTPKHLITATGQRVTLRCSPRSGDLSVYWYQQSLDQGLQFLIQYYNGEERAKGNILERFSAQQFPDLHSELNLSSLELGDSALYFCASSGPPQGRDSPLHFGNGTRLTVT.

In nucleotides, the CDR3 is TGTGCCAGCAGCACGGACGGAGGGAAGAAGCTGTTTTTT. Protein: CASSTDGGKKLFF. The chain is built from TRBV6-5 and TRBJ2-2; tentative D call: TRBD2 (6 bases). The V end was cut by 6 bases, the J end by 12 bases, with 17 bases between. The CDR3 contains 13 residues. CDR1 and CDR2 from the germline V gene are MNHEY and SVGAGI.

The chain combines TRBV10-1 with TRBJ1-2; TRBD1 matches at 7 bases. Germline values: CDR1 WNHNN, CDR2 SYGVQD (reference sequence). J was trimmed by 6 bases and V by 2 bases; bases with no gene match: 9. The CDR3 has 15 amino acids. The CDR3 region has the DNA TGCGCCAGCAGTGAGAGTCCGGACAGGAGCAATGGCTACACCTTC. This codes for CASSESPDRSNGYTF.

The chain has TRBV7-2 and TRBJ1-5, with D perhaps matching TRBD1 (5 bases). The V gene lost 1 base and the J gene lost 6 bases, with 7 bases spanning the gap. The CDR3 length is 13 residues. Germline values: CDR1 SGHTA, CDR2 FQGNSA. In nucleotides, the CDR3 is TGTGCCAGCAGCTTAGGACAGTCTCAGCCCCAGCATTTT. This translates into CASSLGQSQPQHF.

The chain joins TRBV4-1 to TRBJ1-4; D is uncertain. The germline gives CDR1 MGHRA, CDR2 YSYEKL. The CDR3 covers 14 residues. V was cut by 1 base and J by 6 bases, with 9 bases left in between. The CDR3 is CASSQGETYEKLFF. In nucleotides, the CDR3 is TGCGCCAGCAGCCAAGGAGAGACATATGAAAAACTGTTTTTT.

CDR3 residues: CASTPQRGLGQETQYF. CDR3 in DNA: TGTGCCAGCACCCCCCAGCGGGGCCTGGGACAAGAGACCCAGTACTTC. The chain combines TRBV11-1 with TRBJ2-5; 7 positions match TRBD2. CDR3 length equals 16 residues. V gave up 7 bases and J gave up 2 bases; unmatched junction bases: 13. Looked up from germline, CDR1 is SGHAT and CDR2 is FQDESV (reference sequence).

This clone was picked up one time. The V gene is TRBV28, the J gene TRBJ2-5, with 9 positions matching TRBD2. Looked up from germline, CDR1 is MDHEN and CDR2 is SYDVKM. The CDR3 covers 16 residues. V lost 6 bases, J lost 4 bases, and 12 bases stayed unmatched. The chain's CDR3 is CASSSGGREGLETQYF. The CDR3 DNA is TGTGCCAGCAGCTCTGGGGGGCGGGAGGGCCTAGAGACCCAGTACTTC.

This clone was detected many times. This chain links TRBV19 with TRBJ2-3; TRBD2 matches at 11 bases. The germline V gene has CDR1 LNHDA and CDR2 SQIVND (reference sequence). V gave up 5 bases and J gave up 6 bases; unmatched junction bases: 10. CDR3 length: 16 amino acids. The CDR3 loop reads CASSFSGGAPIDTQYF. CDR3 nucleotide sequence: TGTGCCAGTAGTTTTAGCGGGGGGGCCCCGATTGATACGCAGTATTTT.

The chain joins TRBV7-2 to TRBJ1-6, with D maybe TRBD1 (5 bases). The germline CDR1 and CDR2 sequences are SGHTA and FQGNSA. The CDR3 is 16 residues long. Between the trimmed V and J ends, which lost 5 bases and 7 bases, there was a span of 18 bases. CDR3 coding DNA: TGTGCCAGCAGCCCAGATGCTTTTGGGGCCAATTCACCCCTCCACTTT. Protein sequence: CASSPDAFGANSPLHF.

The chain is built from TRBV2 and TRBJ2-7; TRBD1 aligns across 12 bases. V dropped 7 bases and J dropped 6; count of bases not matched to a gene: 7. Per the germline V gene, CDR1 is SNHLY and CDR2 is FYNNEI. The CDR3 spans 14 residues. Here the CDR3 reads CASIPGQGASEQYF. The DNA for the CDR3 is TGTGCCAGCATACCGGGACAGGGGGCGTCCGAGCAGTACTTC.

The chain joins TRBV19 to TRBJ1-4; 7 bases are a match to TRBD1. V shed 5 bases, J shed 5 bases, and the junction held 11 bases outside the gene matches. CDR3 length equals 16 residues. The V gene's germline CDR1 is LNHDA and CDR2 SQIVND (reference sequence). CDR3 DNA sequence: TGTGCCAGTAGTGACGCCTGGACAGGTTTCAATGAAAAACTGTTTTTT. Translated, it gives CASSDAWTGFNEKLFF.

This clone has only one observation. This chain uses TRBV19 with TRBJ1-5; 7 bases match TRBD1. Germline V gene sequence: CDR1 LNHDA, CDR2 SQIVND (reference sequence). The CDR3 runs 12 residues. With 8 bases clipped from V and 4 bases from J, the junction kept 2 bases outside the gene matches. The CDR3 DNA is TGTGCCAGTGGGGACAGAAATCAGCCCCAGCATTTT. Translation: CASGDRNQPQHF.

The DNA of the CDR3 is TGTGCCAGCAGTTCGACAGGGAAATCGTTGCGGCGAGAGACCCAGTACTTC. Translation: CASSSTGKSLRRETQYF. The rearrangement joins TRBV27 to TRBJ2-5, with 7 nucleotides matching TRBD1. The ends lost 4 bases at V and 4 bases at J; junction bases unmatched: 15. In germline, CDR1 is MNHEY, CDR2 SMNVEV (reference sequence). The CDR3 sequence is 17 residues long.

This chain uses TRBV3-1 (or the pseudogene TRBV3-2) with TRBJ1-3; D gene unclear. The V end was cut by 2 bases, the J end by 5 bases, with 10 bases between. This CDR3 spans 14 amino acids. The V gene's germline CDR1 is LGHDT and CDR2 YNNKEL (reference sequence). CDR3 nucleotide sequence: TGTGCCAGCAGCCAAACTGGGAGTCGAAACACCATATATTTT. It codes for CASSQTGSRNTIYF.

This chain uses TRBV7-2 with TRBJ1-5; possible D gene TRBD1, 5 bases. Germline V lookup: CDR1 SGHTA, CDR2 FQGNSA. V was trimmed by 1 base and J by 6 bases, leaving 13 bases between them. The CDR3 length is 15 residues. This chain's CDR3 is CASSLEGPDLQPQHF. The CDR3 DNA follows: TGTGCCAGCAGCTTAGAGGGGCCCGATCTTCAGCCCCAGCATTTT.

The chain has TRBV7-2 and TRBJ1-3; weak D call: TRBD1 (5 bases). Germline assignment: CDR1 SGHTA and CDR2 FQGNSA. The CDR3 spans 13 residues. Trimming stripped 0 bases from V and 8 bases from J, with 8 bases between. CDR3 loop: CASSLAQGHTIYF. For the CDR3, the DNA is TGTGCCAGCAGCTTAGCGCAGGGCCACACCATATATTTT.

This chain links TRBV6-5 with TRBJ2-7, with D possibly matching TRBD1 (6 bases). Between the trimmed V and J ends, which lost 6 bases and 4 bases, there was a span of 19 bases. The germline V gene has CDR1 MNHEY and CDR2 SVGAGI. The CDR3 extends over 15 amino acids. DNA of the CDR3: TGTGCCAGCAGACCAGGGGCTGGGGGCGTGTACGAGCAGTACTTC. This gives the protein CASRPGAGGVYEQYF.